A single sample is the source of the 7 T cell receptor beta chains below, sequenced in a study of blood T cell repertoires in COVID-19. The table came from immunoSEQ multiplex PCR; TCRdb's copy has only in-frame clones and leaves some out. In the table there are a few hundred thousand clones, approximately 86% of which are singletons. The sample was peripheral blood. These receptors came from a man aged 60 to 69 with acute or convalescent COVID-19.

The chain uses TRBV27 and TRBJ1-5; unclear D gene. CDR1 is MNHEY and CDR2 is SMNVEV in the germline V gene (reference sequence). Trimming shortened V by 7 bases and J by 4 bases, and 11 bases separated the two germline ends. This CDR3 comprises 13 residues. CDR3 sequence: CASTNGRNQPQHF. DNA for the CDR3: TGTGCCAGCACCAACGGGAGAAATCAGCCCCAGCATTTT.

This clone showed up just a few times. The J gene is TRBJ2-2, the V gene TRBV7-2; 10 nucleotides align to TRBD1. From germline, CDR1 is SGHTA and CDR2 FQGNSA. This CDR3 region has 15 residues. With V trimmed by 4 bases and J by 5 bases, 4 bases remained unmatched. The CDR3 spells CASSSKGQGTGELFF. The CDR3, as DNA: TGTGCCAGCAGCTCAAAGGGACAGGGGACCGGGGAGCTGTTTTTT.

The chain carries TRBV9 and TRBJ1-1; the match to TRBD1 covers 7 bases. CDR1 is SGDLS and CDR2 is YYNGEE in the germline V gene. The CDR3 runs 16 residues. Trimming removed 2 bases from V and 2 bases from J; junction bases left unmatched: 9. The CDR3: CASSVQTGVGNTEAFF. DNA of the CDR3: TGTGCCAGCAGCGTTCAAACAGGGGTAGGTAACACTGAAGCTTTCTTT.

This clone was picked up a small number of times. The chain couples TRBV6-5 to TRBJ2-6; TRBD2 aligns across 8 bases. CDR3 length equals 15 residues. Unmatched junction bases numbered 1, after V lost 6 bases and J lost 0 bases. From germline, CDR1 is MNHEY and CDR2 SVGAGI. The CDR3 bases are TGTGCCAGCAGGGCGGGAGGCTCTGGGGCCAACGTCCTGACTTTC. It is translated as CASRAGGSGANVLTF.

The chain is built from TRBV12-5 and TRBJ1-2, with D unresolved. Per germline, CDR1 LGHNT and CDR2 FRNRAP. This CDR3 region has 15 residues. Trimming removed 0 bases from V and 2 bases from J, with 10 bases in between. This chain's CDR3 is CASGLVLQENYGYTF. CDR3 nucleotides: TGTGCTAGTGGTTTGGTACTACAAGAAAACTATGGCTACACCTTC.

The J gene is TRBJ2-1, the V gene TRBV24-1, with TRBD2 identical over 12 bases. The CDR3 is made up of 18 amino acids. Germline CDR1 and CDR2: KGHDR and SFDVKD. The V and J ends lost 3 bases and 4 bases, in that order; junction bases with no gene match: 9. The CDR3 loop is CATSDGASGGAGYNEQFF. The CDR3 nucleotides read TGTGCCACCAGTGATGGGGCTAGCGGGGGGGCCGGTTACAATGAGCAGTTCTTC.

This clone was seen just once. The chain has TRBV5-6 and TRBJ1-1; a weak D match, TRBD1 (6 bases). Germline CDR1 SGHDT, CDR2 YYEEEE. The ends were cut back, 4 bases at V and 4 bases at J, with 17 bases in the middle. This CDR3 is 15 amino acids long. CDR3 bases: TGTGCCAGCAGCCGGACAGCTGGATTTGTCACTGAAGCTTTCTTT. Encoded protein: CASSRTAGFVTEAFF.